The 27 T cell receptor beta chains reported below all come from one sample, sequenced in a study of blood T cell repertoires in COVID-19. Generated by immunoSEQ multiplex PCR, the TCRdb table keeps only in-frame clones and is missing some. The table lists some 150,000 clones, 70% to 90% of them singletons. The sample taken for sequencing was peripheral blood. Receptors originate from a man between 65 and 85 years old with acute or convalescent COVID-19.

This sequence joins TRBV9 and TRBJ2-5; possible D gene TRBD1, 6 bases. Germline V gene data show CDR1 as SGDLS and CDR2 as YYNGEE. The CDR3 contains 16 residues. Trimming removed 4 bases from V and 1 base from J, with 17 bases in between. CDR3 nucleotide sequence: TGTGCCAGCAGCCACGGGTCCACCAGGGGCCAAGAGACCCAGTACTTC. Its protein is CASSHGSTRGQETQYF.

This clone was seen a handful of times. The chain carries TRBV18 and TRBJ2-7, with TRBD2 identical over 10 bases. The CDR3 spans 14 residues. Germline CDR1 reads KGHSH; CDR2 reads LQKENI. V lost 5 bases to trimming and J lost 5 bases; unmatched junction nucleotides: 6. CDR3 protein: CASSSAGTSDEQYF. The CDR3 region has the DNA TGTGCCAGCTCATCCGCCGGGACTAGCGACGAGCAGTACTTC.

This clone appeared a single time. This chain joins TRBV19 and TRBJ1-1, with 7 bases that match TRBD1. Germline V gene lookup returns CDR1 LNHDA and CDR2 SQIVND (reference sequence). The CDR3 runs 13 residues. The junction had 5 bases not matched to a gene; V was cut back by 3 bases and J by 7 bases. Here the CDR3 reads CASSIARQGEAFF. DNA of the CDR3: TGTGCCAGTAGTATCGCTCGACAGGGTGAAGCTTTCTTT.

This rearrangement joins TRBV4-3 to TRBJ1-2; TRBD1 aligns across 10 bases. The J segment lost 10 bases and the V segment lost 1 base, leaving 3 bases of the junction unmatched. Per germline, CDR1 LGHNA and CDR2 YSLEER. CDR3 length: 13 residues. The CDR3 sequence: CASSQAGTGDYTF. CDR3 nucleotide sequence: TGCGCCAGCAGCCAAGCCGGGACAGGGGACTACACCTTC.

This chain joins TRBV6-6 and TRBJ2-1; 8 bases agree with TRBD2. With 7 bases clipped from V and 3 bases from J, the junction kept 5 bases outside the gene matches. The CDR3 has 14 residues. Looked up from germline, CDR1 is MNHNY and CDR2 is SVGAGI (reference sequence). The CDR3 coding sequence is TGTGCCAGCATCGCCGGGACTAGCTACAATGAGCAGTTCTTC. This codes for CASIAGTSYNEQFF.

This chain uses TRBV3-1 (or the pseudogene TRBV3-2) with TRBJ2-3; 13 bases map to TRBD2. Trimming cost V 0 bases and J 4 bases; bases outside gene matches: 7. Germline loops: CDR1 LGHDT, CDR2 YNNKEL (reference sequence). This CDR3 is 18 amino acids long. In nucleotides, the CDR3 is TGTGCCAGCAGCCAAGAACTAGCGGGAGGGCCTGACGCAGATACGCAGTATTTT. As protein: CASSQELAGGPDADTQYF.

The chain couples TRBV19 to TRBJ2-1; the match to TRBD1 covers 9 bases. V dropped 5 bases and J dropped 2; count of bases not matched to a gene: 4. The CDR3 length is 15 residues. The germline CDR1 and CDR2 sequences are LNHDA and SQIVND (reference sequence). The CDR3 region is CASSGTGSPYNEQFF. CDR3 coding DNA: TGTGCCAGTAGTGGGACAGGGAGCCCCTACAATGAGCAGTTCTTC. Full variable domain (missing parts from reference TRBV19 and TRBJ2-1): DGGITQSPKYLFRKEGQNVTLSCEQNLNHDAMYWYRQDPGQGLRLIYYSQIVNDFQKGDIAEGYSVSREKKESFPLTVTSAQKNPTAFYLCASSGTGSPYNEQFFGPGTRLTVL.

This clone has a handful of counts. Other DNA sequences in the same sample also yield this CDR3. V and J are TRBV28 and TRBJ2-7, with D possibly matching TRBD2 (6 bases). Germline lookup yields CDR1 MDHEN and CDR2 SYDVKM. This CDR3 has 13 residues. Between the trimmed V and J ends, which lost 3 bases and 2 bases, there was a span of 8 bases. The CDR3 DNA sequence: TGTGCCAGCAGTTTTAGCGGTACCTACGAGCAGTACTTC. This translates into CASSFSGTYEQYF.

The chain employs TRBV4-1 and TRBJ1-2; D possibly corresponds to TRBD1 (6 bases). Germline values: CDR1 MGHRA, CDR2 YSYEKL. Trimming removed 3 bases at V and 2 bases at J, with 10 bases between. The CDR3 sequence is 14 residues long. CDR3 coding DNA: TGCGCCAGCAGCCACCCCACAGGGAACTATGGCTACACCTTC. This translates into CASSHPTGNYGYTF.

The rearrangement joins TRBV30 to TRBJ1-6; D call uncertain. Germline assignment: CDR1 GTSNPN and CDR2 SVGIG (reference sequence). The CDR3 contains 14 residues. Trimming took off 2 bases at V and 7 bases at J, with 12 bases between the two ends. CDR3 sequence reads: CAWSTREPNSPLHF. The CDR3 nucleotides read TGTGCCTGGAGTACCCGGGAACCCAATTCACCCCTCCACTTT. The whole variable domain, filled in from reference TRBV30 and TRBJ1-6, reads SQTIHQWPATLVQPVGSPLSLECTVEGTSNPNLYWYRQAAGRGLQLLFYSVGIGQISSEVPQNLSASRPQDRQFILSSKKLLLSDSGFYLCAWSTREPNSPLHFGNGTRLTVT.

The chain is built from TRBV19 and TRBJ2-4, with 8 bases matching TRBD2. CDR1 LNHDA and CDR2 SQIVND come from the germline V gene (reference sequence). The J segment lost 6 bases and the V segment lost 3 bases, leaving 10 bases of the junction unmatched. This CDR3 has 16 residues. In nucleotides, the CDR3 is TGTGCCAGTAGTATCCCGGGGGGGGCGAGGGCAAACATTCAGTACTTC. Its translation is CASSIPGGARANIQYF.

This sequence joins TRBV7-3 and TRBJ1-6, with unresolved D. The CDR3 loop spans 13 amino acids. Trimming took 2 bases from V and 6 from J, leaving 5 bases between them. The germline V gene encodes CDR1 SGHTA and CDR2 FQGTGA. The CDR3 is CASSLGPNSPLHF. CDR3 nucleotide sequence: TGTGCCAGCAGCTTAGGGCCTAATTCACCCCTCCACTTT. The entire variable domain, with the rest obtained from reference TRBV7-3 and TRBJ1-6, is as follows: GAGVSQTPSNKVTEKGKYVELRCDPISGHTALYWYRQSLGQGPEFLIYFQGTGAADDSGLPNDRFFAVRPEGSVSTLKIQRTERGDSAVYLCASSLGPNSPLHFGNGTRLTVT.

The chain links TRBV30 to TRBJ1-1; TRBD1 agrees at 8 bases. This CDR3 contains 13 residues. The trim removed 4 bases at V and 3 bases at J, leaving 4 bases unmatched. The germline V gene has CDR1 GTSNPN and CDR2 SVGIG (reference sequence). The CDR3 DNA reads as TGTGCCTGGACAGGGGGCGAGGACACTGAAGCTTTCTTT. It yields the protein CAWTGGEDTEAFF. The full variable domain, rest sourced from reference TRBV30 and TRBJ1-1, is SQTIHQWPATLVQPVGSPLSLECTVEGTSNPNLYWYRQAAGRGLQLLFYSVGIGQISSEVPQNLSASRPQDRQFILSSKKLLLSDSGFYLCAWTGGEDTEAFFGQGTRLTVV.

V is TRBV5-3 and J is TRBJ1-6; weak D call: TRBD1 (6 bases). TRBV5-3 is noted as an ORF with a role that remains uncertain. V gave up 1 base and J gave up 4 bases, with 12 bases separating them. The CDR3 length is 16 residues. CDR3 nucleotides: TGTGCCAGAAGCTTGCGCGGACAGAGTTATAATTCACCCCTCCACTTT. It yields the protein CARSLRGQSYNSPLHF.

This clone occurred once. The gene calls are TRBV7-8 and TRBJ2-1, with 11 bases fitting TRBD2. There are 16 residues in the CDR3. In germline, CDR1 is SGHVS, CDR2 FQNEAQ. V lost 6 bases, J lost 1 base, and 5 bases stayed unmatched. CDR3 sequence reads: CASRTSGAPSYNEQFF. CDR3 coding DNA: TGTGCCAGCAGGACTAGCGGGGCCCCATCCTACAATGAGCAGTTCTTC.

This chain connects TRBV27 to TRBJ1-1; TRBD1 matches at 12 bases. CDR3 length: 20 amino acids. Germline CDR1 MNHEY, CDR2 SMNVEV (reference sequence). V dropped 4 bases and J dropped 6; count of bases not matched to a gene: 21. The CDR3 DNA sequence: TGTGCCAGCAGTTCTGCCCGAGGGACAGGGGGCCGTTCGTTCCCACCTGAAGCTTTCTTT. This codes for CASSSARGTGGRSFPPEAFF.

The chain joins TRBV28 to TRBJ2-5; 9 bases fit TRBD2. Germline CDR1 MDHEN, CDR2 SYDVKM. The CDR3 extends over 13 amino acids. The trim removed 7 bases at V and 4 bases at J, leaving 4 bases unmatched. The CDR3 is CASTGLAGETQYF. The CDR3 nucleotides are TGTGCCAGCACGGGACTAGCTGGAGAGACCCAGTACTTC.

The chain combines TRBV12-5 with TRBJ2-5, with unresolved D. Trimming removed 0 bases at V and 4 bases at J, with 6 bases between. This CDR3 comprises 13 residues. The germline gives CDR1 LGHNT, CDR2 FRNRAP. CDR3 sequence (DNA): TGTGCTAGTGGTTTGGTACCGGGAGAGACCCAGTACTTC. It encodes CASGLVPGETQYF. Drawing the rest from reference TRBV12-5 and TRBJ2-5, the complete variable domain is DARVTQTPRHKVTEMGQEVTMRCQPILGHNTVFWYRQTMMQGLELLAYFRNRAPLDDSGMPKDRFSAEMPDATLATLKIQPSEPRDSAVYFCASGLVPGETQYFGPGTRLLVL.

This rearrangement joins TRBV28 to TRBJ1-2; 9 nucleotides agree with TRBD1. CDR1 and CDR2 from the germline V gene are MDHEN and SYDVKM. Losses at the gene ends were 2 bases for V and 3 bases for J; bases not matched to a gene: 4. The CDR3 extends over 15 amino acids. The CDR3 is CASSLEQGAHYGYTF. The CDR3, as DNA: TGTGCCAGCAGTTTAGAACAGGGGGCCCACTATGGCTACACCTTC.

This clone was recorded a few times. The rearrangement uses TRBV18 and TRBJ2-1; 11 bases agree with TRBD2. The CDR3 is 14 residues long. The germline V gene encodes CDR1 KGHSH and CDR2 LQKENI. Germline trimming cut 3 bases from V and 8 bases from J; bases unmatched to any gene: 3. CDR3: CASSPVAGGHEQFF. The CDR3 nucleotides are TGTGCCAGCTCACCGGTAGCGGGAGGGCATGAGCAGTTCTTC.

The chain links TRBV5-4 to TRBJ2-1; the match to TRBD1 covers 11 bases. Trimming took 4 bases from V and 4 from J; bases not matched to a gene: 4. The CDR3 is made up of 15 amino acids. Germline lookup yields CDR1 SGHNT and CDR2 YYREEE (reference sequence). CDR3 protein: CASSQGTGGYNEQFF. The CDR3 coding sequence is TGTGCCAGCAGCCAAGGGACAGGGGGTTACAATGAGCAGTTCTTC.

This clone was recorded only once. CDR3 sequence (DNA): TGTGCCAGCAGCGTAGCGGGAGGCAACGAGCAGTACTTC. Its protein is CASSVAGGNEQYF. The J gene is TRBJ2-7, the V gene TRBV9, with 7 bases lining up with TRBD2. Germline CDR1 and CDR2: SGDLS and YYNGEE. With V trimmed by 0 bases and J by 5 bases, 2 bases remained unmatched. This CDR3 has 13 amino acids.

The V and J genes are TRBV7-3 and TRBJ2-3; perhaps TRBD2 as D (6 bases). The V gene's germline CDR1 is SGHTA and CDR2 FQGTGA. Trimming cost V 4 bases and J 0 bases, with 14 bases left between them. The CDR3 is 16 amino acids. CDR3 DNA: TGTGCCAGCAGCTCGGACTCTAGCGCTAGCACAGATACGCAGTATTTT. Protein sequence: CASSSDSSASTDTQYF.

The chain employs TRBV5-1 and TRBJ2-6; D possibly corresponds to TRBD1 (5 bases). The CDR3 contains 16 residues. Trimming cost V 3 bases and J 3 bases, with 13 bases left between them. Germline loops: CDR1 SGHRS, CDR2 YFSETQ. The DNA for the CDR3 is TGCGCCAGCAGCTCAGGGTCCTGGAGTGGGGCCAACGTCCTGACTTTC. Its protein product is CASSSGSWSGANVLTF.

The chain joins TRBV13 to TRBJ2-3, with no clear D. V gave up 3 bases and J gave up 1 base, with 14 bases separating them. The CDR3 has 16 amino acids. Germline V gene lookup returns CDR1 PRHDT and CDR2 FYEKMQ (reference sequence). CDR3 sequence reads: CASSFSLTLGTDTQYF. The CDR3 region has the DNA TGTGCCAGCAGCTTCTCCCTCACTCTTGGCACAGATACGCAGTATTTT.

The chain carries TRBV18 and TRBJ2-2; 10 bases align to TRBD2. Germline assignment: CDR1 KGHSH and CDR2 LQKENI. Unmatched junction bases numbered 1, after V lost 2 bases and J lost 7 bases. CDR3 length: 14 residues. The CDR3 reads CASSPGTSDGELFF. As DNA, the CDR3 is TGTGCCAGCTCACCAGGGACTAGCGACGGGGAGCTGTTTTTT. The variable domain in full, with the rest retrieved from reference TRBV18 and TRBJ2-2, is NAGVMQNPRHLVRRRGQEARLRCSPMKGHSHVYWYRQLPEEGLKFMVYLQKENIIDESGMPKERFSAEFPKEGPSILRIQQVVRGDSAAYFCASSPGTSDGELFFGEGSRLTVL.

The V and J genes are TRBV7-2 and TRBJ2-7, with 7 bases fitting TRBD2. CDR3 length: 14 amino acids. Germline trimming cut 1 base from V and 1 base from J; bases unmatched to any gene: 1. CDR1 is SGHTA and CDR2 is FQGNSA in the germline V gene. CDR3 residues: CASSLGRESYEQYF. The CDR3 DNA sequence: TGTGCCAGCAGCTTAGGGCGGGAGTCCTACGAGCAGTACTTC.